The T cell receptor (beta chain) under discussion was sequenced for a study of blood T cells in healthy people across ages. The study, taken as a whole, reports: Strong correlation linked observed beta diversity and percent naive T cells. PBMC samples, being unsorted, prevented any conclusive comparison of naive and antigen-experienced cells. Diversity estimates drawn from one million T cells were deemed underestimates.

The V end was cut by 5 bases, the J end by 3 bases, with 11 bases between. Per the germline V gene, CDR1 is SQVTM and CDR2 is ANQGSEA. This CDR3 is 12 amino acids long. It was with a sample-barcoded 5' primer and a J-beta primer mix that a second PCR of about 6 to 12 cycles was run. MiXCR, run by TCRdb on the 5' RACE reads, gives a single entry per CDR3 protein. The table records about 970,000 distinct CDR3 sequences, roughly half of them present only once. Details on this clonotype: Its antigen is unidentified.

This clonotype was obtained from a woman aged 55-75 years in good health. This chain connects TRBV29-1 to TRBJ2-7; no reliable D call. Sample: blood. The CDR3 DNA is TGCAGCGTTCGGCGGCCCGGCTACGAGCAGTACTTC. Its protein is CSVRRPGYEQYF.